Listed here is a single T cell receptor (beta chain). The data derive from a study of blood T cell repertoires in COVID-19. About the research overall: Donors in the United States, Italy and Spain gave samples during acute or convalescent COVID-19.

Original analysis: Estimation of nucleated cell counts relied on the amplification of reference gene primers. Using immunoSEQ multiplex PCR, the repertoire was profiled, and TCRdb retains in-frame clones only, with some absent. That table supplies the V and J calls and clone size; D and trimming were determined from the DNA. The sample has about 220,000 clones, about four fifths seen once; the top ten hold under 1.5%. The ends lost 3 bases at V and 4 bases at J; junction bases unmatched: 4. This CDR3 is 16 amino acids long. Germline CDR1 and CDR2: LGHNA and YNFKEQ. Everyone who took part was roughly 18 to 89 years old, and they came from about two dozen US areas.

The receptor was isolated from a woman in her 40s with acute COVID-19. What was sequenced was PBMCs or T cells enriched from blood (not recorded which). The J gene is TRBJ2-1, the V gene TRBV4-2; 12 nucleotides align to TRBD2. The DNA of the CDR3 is TGTGCCAGCAGCCATGCCGGGACTAGCGGGTACAATGAGCAGTTCTTC. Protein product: CASSHAGTSGYNEQFF.